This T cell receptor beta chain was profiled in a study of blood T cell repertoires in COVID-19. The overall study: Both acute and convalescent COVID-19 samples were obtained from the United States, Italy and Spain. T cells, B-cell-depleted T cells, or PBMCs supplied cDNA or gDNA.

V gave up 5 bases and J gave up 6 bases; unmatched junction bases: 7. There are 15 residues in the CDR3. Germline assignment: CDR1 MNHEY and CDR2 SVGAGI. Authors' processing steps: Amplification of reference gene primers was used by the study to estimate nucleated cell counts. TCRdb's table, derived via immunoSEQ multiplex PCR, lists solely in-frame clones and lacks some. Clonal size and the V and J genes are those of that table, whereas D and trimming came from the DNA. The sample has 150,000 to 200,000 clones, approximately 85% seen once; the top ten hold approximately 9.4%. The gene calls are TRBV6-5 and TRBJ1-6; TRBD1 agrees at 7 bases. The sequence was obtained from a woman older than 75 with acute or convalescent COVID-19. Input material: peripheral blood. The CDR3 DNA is TGTGCCAGCAGTAGTCAGGGGGTGGGTAATTCACCCCTCCACTTT. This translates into CASSSQGVGNSPLHF.